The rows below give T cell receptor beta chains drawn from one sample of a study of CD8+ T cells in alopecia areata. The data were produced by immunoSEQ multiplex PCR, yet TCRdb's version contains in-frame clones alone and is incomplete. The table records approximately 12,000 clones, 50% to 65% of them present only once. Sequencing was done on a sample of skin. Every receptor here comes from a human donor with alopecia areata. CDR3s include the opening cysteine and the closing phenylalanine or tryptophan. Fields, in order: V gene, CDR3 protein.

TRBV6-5	CASSSPTGGKYEQYF
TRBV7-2	CASTTVLSGANVLTF
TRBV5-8	CASSFPLDGLAGETQYF
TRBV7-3	CASSTGTGYTGELFF
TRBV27	CASSTLPGTGNYAFF
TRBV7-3	CASSLTAPWDWGNEQFF
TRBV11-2	CASSLEVVLYEQYF
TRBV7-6	CASSLELAGGDTQYF
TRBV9	CATSRGGGYQETQYF
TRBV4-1	CASSQDRAGEKLFF
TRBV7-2	CASSLGRGARYNEQFF
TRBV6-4	CASRKTGTRNTDTQYF
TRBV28	CASSGGRRPPNQPQHF
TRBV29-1	CSVVRLDYGYTF
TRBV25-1	CASSEQGPGKEYEQYF
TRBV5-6	CASSFDRVAYEQYF
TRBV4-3	CASSPGLAGWDTQYF
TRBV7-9	CASRLVATGTDPYEQYF
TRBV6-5	CASTQGPSSYEQYF
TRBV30	CAWSSSTGQYF
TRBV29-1	CSVGGQANEKLFF
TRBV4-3	CASSQDTGSWEKLFF
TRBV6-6	CASGEAPEQYF
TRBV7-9	CASKTSESSYEQYF
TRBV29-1	CSVAPRGLRETQYF
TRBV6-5	CATRFQLEQYF
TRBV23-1	CASSQFLPGIADHNEQFF
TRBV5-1	CASSPTSGRVDEQYF
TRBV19	CASSIGQVNTEAFF
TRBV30	CAWTVDRAEQYF
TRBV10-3	CASSYWHNTEAFF
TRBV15	CATSSGLGYGYTF
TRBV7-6	CASSKEDRGYEQYF